The next 17 T cell receptor beta chains were all read from a single sample in a study of control samples from healthy donors and cancer patients. Here immunoSEQ multiplex PCR was the method, and the copy in TCRdb shows in-frame clones only, minus some. The repertoire has approximately 100,000 clones, more than 70% of them found once; the top ten carry roughly 2%. The sequenced sample consisted of blood. Receptors were obtained from a woman aged 40 to 50 in good health.

This chain joins TRBV5-8 and TRBJ1-1, with D possibly matching TRBD1 (5 bases). This CDR3 is 14 amino acids long. CDR1 and CDR2 (germline): SGHTS, YDEGEE. V was cut by 6 bases and J by 4 bases, with 16 bases left in between. The CDR3 region has the DNA TGTGCCAGCACCTTAGTGGGGGGAAGCACTGAAGCTTTCTTT. Translating gives CASTLVGGSTEAFF.

The rearrangement joins TRBV30 to TRBJ2-7, with a tentative D call TRBD2 (6 bases). V was cut by 3 bases and J by 2 bases, with 11 bases left in between. CDR3 length equals 13 residues. Germline assignment: CDR1 GTSNPN and CDR2 SVGIG (reference sequence). The CDR3 DNA follows: TGTGCCTGGAGCACCGGGGGTCCCTACGAGCAGTACTTC. Residues: CAWSTGGPYEQYF.

The rearrangement uses TRBV13 and TRBJ2-3, with D perhaps matching TRBD1 (5 bases). This CDR3 has 14 residues. CDR1 and CDR2 (germline): PRHDT, FYEKMQ (reference sequence). V lost 3 bases to trimming and J lost 2 bases, with 9 bases between them. The CDR3 bases are TGTGCCAGCAGCTTTGGGGCCAACACAGATACGCAGTATTTT. This translates into CASSFGANTDTQYF.

V and J are TRBV6-5 and TRBJ2-3; TRBD2 agrees at 11 bases. The trim removed 8 bases at V and 4 bases at J, leaving 5 bases unmatched. Germline V gene data show CDR1 as MNHEY and CDR2 as SVGAGI. The CDR3 length is 14 residues. This CDR3 is CASGISGGADTQYF. CDR3 sequence (DNA): TGTGCCAGCGGTATTAGCGGGGGGGCAGATACGCAGTATTTT.

V and J are TRBV5-5 and TRBJ2-3; tentative D call: TRBD2 (6 bases). The CDR3 has 16 amino acids. V was cut by 2 bases and J by 6 bases, with 19 bases left in between. The germline gives CDR1 SGHKS, CDR2 YYEKEE (reference sequence). The CDR3 protein is CASSFALQRRGDTQYF. Here the CDR3 DNA reads TGTGCCAGCAGCTTTGCCCTCCAGCGGAGGGGTGATACGCAGTATTTT.

The V gene is TRBV6-2 or TRBV6-3, the J gene TRBJ2-7; 7 nucleotides match TRBD1. The CDR3 sequence is 14 residues long. V was clipped by 1 base and J by 3 bases; unmatched bases: 3. Germline assignment: CDR1 MNHEY and CDR2 SVGEGT. Here the CDR3 DNA reads TGTGCCAGCAGTTACTTCCGGGACAGCTACGAGCAGTACTTC. This translates into CASSYFRDSYEQYF.

The chain couples TRBV20-1 to TRBJ1-2; 9 bases are shared with TRBD1. Trimming cost V 3 bases and J 1 base; bases outside gene matches: 6. The CDR3 has 15 residues. The germline CDR1 and CDR2 sequences are DFQATT and SNEGSKA (reference sequence). The CDR3: CSASSRTGVNYGYTF. CDR3 in DNA: TGCAGTGCTAGTTCTAGGACAGGGGTTAACTATGGCTACACCTTC.

This clone has just one count. The gene calls are TRBV4-1 and TRBJ2-1; a possible D gene is TRBD2 (6 bases). CDR3 length equals 12 residues. V lost 4 bases and J lost 8, with 9 bases in between. CDR1 and CDR2 (germline): MGHRA, YSYEKL. This chain's CDR3 is CASSLPGDEQFF. In DNA form, the CDR3 reads TGCGCCAGCAGCCTTCCGGGGGATGAGCAGTTCTTC.

This clone was detected once. The gene calls are TRBV9 and TRBJ2-1; TRBD2 agrees at 13 bases. J was trimmed by 8 bases and V by 4 bases; bases with no gene match: 3. The CDR3 runs 14 residues. CDR1 and CDR2 (germline): SGDLS, YYNGEE. CDR3 residues: CASSPGTSGDEQFF. CDR3 sequence (DNA): TGTGCCAGCAGCCCAGGGACTAGCGGGGATGAGCAGTTCTTC.

The rearrangement joins TRBV25-1 to TRBJ2-1, with D unresolved. Germline CDR1 is MGHDK and CDR2 is SYGVNS. CDR3 size: 17 residues. The V end lost 7 bases, the J end lost 3 bases, and 22 bases lay between the germline ends. DNA of the CDR3: TGTGCCAGCAACCCCGTCATTGGCAGAGAAATCTACAATGAGCAGTTCTTC. Residues: CASNPVIGREIYNEQFF.

V gene TRBV3-1 (or the pseudogene TRBV3-2) combines with J gene TRBJ2-7, with 8 bases lining up with TRBD1. CDR1 LGHDT and CDR2 YNNKEL come from the germline V gene (reference sequence). The CDR3 has 16 amino acids. V lost 4 bases to trimming and J lost 3 bases; unmatched junction nucleotides: 11. CDR3 protein: CASSPREDRAVYEQYF. The CDR3 coding sequence is TGTGCCAGCAGCCCGAGGGAGGACAGGGCCGTCTACGAGCAGTACTTC.

The V gene is TRBV7-9, the J gene TRBJ2-5; D remains unclear. Germline CDR1 is SEHNR and CDR2 is FQNEAQ (reference sequence). With 7 bases removed from V and 5 bases from J, the gap between germline ends came to 14 bases. The CDR3 runs 13 residues. The CDR3 reads CASTTPQRETQYF. The CDR3 DNA reads TGTGCCAGCACCACCCCTCAGAGGGAGACCCAGTACTTC.

This chain links TRBV30 with TRBJ1-5, with D tentatively TRBD1 (5 bases). The V end was cut by 0 bases, the J end by 2 bases, with 17 bases between. Germline V CDR1 and CDR2: GTSNPN, SVGIG (reference sequence). The CDR3 is 17 residues long. The CDR3 is CAWSVNSRDYRNQPQHF. As DNA, the CDR3 is TGTGCCTGGAGTGTAAACTCGAGGGACTACCGCAATCAGCCCCAGCATTTT.

CDR3 protein: CASSHGTSGNTIYF. DNA of the CDR3: TGTGCCAGCAGCCACGGGACATCTGGAAACACCATATATTTT. The chain uses TRBV3-1 (or the pseudogene TRBV3-2) and TRBJ1-3, with D possibly matching TRBD1 (6 bases). Germline V gives CDR1 LGHDT, CDR2 YNNKEL (reference sequence). Deletions cut 3 bases from V and 1 base from J, with 7 bases between. This CDR3 comprises 14 residues.

The V call is TRBV7-2, the J call TRBJ2-2, with a weak D call TRBD2 (6 bases). Between the trimmed V and J ends, which lost 7 bases and 6 bases, there was a span of 12 bases. The germline CDR1 and CDR2 sequences are SGHTA and FQGNSA. This CDR3 comprises 13 residues. CDR3 in amino acids: CASTWRVPGELFF. In DNA form, the CDR3 reads TGTGCCAGCACTTGGAGGGTTCCCGGGGAGCTGTTTTTT.

The chain carries TRBV4-3 and TRBJ2-3, with 10 bases lining up with TRBD2. This CDR3 contains 18 residues. Germline assignment: CDR1 LGHNA and CDR2 YSLEER. With V trimmed by 4 bases and J by 2 bases, 12 bases remained unmatched. In DNA, the CDR3 is TGCGCCAGCAGCCGTCGCGCGGCCACTAGCGGGGACACAGATACGCAGTATTTT. This translates into CASSRRAATSGDTDTQYF.

This rearrangement joins TRBV13 to TRBJ1-6; D is uncertain. Trimming removed 0 bases from V and 9 bases from J, with 15 bases in between. Germline V CDR1 and CDR2: PRHDT, FYEKMQ (reference sequence). The CDR3 extends over 16 amino acids. The CDR3 DNA sequence: TGTGCCAGCAGCTTAGGGAATATCGGGCAAGCTTCACCCCTCCACTTT. Protein product: CASSLGNIGQASPLHF.